The 25 T cell receptor beta chains below come from one sample, sequenced in a study of T cell changes during pregnancy in multiple sclerosis. TCRdb keeps only in-frame clones here, not all; method: immunoSEQ multiplex PCR. The table records approximately 53,000 clones, 80% to 95% of them present only once. The sequenced sample was CD4+ T cells from peripheral blood mononuclear cells, obtained in the second trimester of pregnancy. The receptor source for this set is a female donor with multiple sclerosis, enrolled in a pregnancy study.

This chain joins TRBV5-1 and TRBJ1-2; D gene ambiguous. The CDR3 contains 13 residues. Germline V gene lookup returns CDR1 SGHRS and CDR2 YFSETQ. Between the trimmed V and J ends, which lost 3 bases and 5 bases, there was a span of 11 bases. The CDR3 protein is CASSSTSGYGYTF. For the CDR3, the DNA is TGCGCCAGCAGCTCGACCAGCGGATATGGCTACACCTTC.

V usage is TRBV11-2 and J usage is TRBJ1-6; D remains unclear. V was pared by 3 bases and J by 0 bases, with 9 bases between. The CDR3 consists of 16 residues. The germline V gene encodes CDR1 SGHAT and CDR2 FQNNGV. The CDR3 DNA follows: TGTGCCAGCAGCTTCACAGCCCACTCCTATAATTCACCCCTCCACTTT. It specifies CASSFTAHSYNSPLHF.

CDR3 amino acids: CASSFSYPGEQYF. The CDR3 coding sequence is TGTGCCAGCAGCTTTTCCTACCCGGGAGAGCAGTACTTC. J is TRBJ2-7 and V is TRBV11-2; the D gene is possibly TRBD2 (5 bases). Germline V gives CDR1 SGHAT, CDR2 FQNNGV. V lost 3 bases, J lost 7 bases, and 13 bases lay in between. The CDR3 length is 13 residues.

This sequence joins TRBV19 and TRBJ1-6, with 9 nucleotides matching TRBD1. The CDR3 loop spans 16 amino acids. Looked up from germline, CDR1 is LNHDA and CDR2 is SQIVND (reference sequence). J gave up 6 bases and V 1 base, and 4 bases lay outside the gene matches. CDR3 sequence: CASSIVAGQGNSPLHF. CDR3 DNA: TGTGCCAGTAGTATAGTCGCGGGACAGGGTAATTCACCCCTCCACTTT.

This chain uses TRBV19 with TRBJ1-1, with D hard to call. The germline gives CDR1 LNHDA, CDR2 SQIVND (reference sequence). The CDR3 has 16 residues. V was cut by 6 bases and J by 2 bases, with 19 bases left in between. CDR3 coding DNA: TGTGCCAGTAGGCGGGGAGTTGATTTCCCAAACACTGAAGCTTTCTTT. It encodes CASRRGVDFPNTEAFF.

V is TRBV6-4 and J is TRBJ1-2; TRBD1 matches at 9 bases. Trimming removed 4 bases from V and 2 bases from J; junction bases left unmatched: 11. This CDR3 spans 17 amino acids. CDR1 MRHNA and CDR2 SNTAGT come from the germline V gene. CDR3 loop: CASSAWDREAANYGYTF. In DNA, the CDR3 is TGTGCCAGCAGTGCCTGGGACAGGGAGGCTGCGAACTATGGCTACACCTTC.

The CDR3 region is CASSLNPGLQNIQYF. The CDR3 nucleotides are TGTGCCAGCAGCTTAAATCCAGGGCTACAAAACATTCAGTACTTC. This chain links TRBV7-9 with TRBJ2-4; a possible D gene is TRBD1 (5 bases). Between the trimmed V and J ends, which lost 2 bases and 5 bases, there was a span of 13 bases. Germline loops: CDR1 SEHNR, CDR2 FQNEAQ (reference sequence). This CDR3 comprises 15 residues.

This clone was detected only once. This sequence joins TRBV27 and TRBJ2-7, with D maybe TRBD1 (6 bases). CDR1 is MNHEY, CDR2 SMNVEV, per germline (reference sequence). V dropped 1 base and J dropped 4 bases, with 8 bases sitting between them. The CDR3 is made up of 13 amino acids. CDR3 loop: CASSLLGGYEQYF. CDR3 nucleotides: TGTGCCAGCAGTTTATTAGGGGGATACGAGCAGTACTTC.

V and J are TRBV5-1 and TRBJ2-7; D possibly corresponds to TRBD1 (6 bases). Germline loops: CDR1 SGHRS, CDR2 YFSETQ. V lost 0 bases, J lost 8 bases, and 15 bases lay in between. This CDR3 has 14 residues. CDR3 in DNA: TGCGCCAGCAGCTTGGGAGGTCTCAGGGACAAGCAGTACTTC. It specifies CASSLGGLRDKQYF.

This chain connects TRBV7-9 to TRBJ2-3; D is unresolved. The V gene's germline CDR1 is SEHNR and CDR2 FQNEAQ (reference sequence). Trimming shortened V by 4 bases and J by 0 bases, and 11 bases separated the two germline ends. This CDR3 has 15 residues. Here the CDR3 reads CASSSTAGSTDTQYF. CDR3 nucleotide sequence: TGTGCCAGCAGCTCGACTGCCGGGAGCACAGATACGCAGTATTTT.

The chain has TRBV7-9 and TRBJ1-4; 8 nucleotides line up with TRBD1. CDR1 SEHNR and CDR2 FQNEAQ come from the germline V gene (reference sequence). The CDR3 contains 15 residues. After removal of 5 bases from V and 5 bases from J, the junction contained 7 bases not matched to a gene. CDR3 amino acids: CASSGRGHRNEKLFF. For the CDR3, the DNA is TGTGCCAGCAGCGGCAGGGGGCATAGAAATGAAAAACTGTTTTTT.

This sequence joins TRBV21-1 and TRBJ2-7; the D segment call TRBD2 is taken from the table without a DNA check. TRBV21-1 is listed as a pseudogene. CDR3 size: 13 residues. CDR3 protein: CASSKGARGEQYF. CDR3 bases: TGTGCCAGCAGCAAAGGGGCTCGGGGGGAGCAGTACTTC.

This clone appeared once. The CDR3 region is CASRRTGAAQETQYF. CDR3 coding DNA: TGTGCCAGCAGACGGACAGGGGCTGCGCAAGAGACCCAGTACTTC. V and J are TRBV27 and TRBJ2-5; 9 nucleotides match TRBD1. After removal of 6 bases from V and 2 bases from J, the junction contained 7 bases not matched to a gene. Germline assignment: CDR1 MNHEY and CDR2 SMNVEV (reference sequence). The CDR3 length is 15 residues.

V and J are TRBV19 and TRBJ1-2; 11 bases align to TRBD1. V gave up 5 bases and J gave up 7 bases; unmatched junction bases: 3. CDR1 and CDR2 (germline): LNHDA, SQIVND (reference sequence). There are 13 residues in the CDR3. The CDR3 sequence is CASSGQGAGGYTF. CDR3 coding DNA: TGTGCCAGTAGTGGACAGGGGGCCGGTGGCTACACCTTC.

The CDR3 loop is CASSPQTNSGANVLTF. The DNA of the CDR3 is TGTGCCAGCTCACCTCAAACAAACTCTGGGGCCAACGTCCTGACTTTC. The rearrangement uses TRBV18 and TRBJ2-6; D gene unclear. Germline loops: CDR1 KGHSH, CDR2 LQKENI. The CDR3 sequence is 16 residues long. The ends were cut back, 3 bases at V and 0 bases at J, with 9 bases in the middle.

The rearrangement uses TRBV4-1 and TRBJ2-5; D perhaps matches TRBD2 (6 bases). This CDR3 contains 14 residues. CDR1 is MGHRA, CDR2 YSYEKL, per germline. Deletions cut 5 bases from V and 5 bases from J, with 15 bases between. This CDR3 is CASSGLGGGETQYF. CDR3 bases: TGCGCCAGCAGCGGCCTGGGGGGAGGTGAGACCCAGTACTTC.

This chain links TRBV7-8 with TRBJ2-2; D is perhaps TRBD2 (7 bases). Germline V gene lookup returns CDR1 SGHVS and CDR2 FQNEAQ. The CDR3 sequence is 15 residues long. Trimming left V 5 bases short and J 7 bases short, with 17 bases between. The CDR3 loop is CASSRGRGAGGELFF. In nucleotides, the CDR3 is TGTGCCAGCAGCCGAGGCCGGGGGGCCGGCGGGGAGCTGTTTTTT.

The chain employs TRBV6-1 and TRBJ1-2; possibly TRBD1 for D (6 bases). V lost 6 bases to trimming and J lost 2 bases, with 13 bases between them. Looked up from germline, CDR1 is MNHNS and CDR2 is SASEGT. The CDR3 contains 14 residues. The CDR3: CASRERQANYGYTF. As DNA, the CDR3 is TGTGCCAGCAGGGAAAGACAGGCCAACTATGGCTACACCTTC.

The chain combines TRBV27 with TRBJ1-2; 7 nucleotides align to TRBD1. V trimming: 5 bases; J trimming: 8 bases; junction bases outside the gene matches: 8. CDR3 length equals 13 residues. Germline V CDR1 and CDR2: MNHEY, SMNVEV (reference sequence). CDR3 bases: TGTGCCAGCAGTCCCTTCCCGGACAGGGGCTACACCTTC. This sequence encodes CASSPFPDRGYTF.

The CDR3 DNA follows: TGTGCCAGTAGCACCCGCGAGGGTTGGGAGACCCAGTACTTC. This encodes CASSTREGWETQYF. V and J are TRBV19 and TRBJ2-5; D perhaps matches TRBD2 (5 bases). The CDR3 length is 14 residues. Trimming pared 6 bases from V and 5 bases from J, leaving 16 bases between. Per the germline V gene, CDR1 is LNHDA and CDR2 is SQIVND (reference sequence).

This clone has just one count. The chain couples TRBV10-2 to TRBJ2-2, with D tentatively TRBD2 (5 bases). This CDR3 has 15 amino acids. Deletions cut 6 bases from V and 4 bases from J, with 15 bases between. The germline V gene encodes CDR1 WSHSY and CDR2 SAAADI. The CDR3 region has the DNA TGCGCCAGCAGGGACGCTACTAGATCCACCGGGGAGCTGTTTTTT. Translation: CASRDATRSTGELFF.

V and J are TRBV30 and TRBJ1-1; 7 bases are shared with TRBD1. Germline lookup yields CDR1 GTSNPN and CDR2 SVGIG (reference sequence). The trim removed 5 bases at V and 1 base at J, leaving 1 base unmatched. This CDR3 has 12 amino acids. The CDR3 DNA reads as TGTGCCTGGGACAGGGCGAACACTGAAGCTTTCTTT. Its translation: CAWDRANTEAFF.

This rearrangement joins TRBV29-1 to TRBJ2-5, with 10 bases that match TRBD2. The junction had 4 bases not matched to a gene; V was cut back by 2 bases and J by 4 bases. Germline lookup yields CDR1 SQVTM and CDR2 ANQGSEA. There are 14 residues in the CDR3. CDR3 nucleotide sequence: TGCAGCGTTGAAATAGCGGGGGGAGGAGAGACCCAGTACTTC. Translation gives CSVEIAGGGETQYF.

The chain is built from TRBV14 and TRBJ1-1, with 7 nucleotides matching TRBD1. Looked up from germline, CDR1 is SGHDN and CDR2 is FVKESK. The V and J ends lost 4 bases and 3 bases, in that order; junction bases with no gene match: 17. The CDR3 is made up of 18 amino acids. In nucleotides, the CDR3 is TGTGCCAGCAGCCTTACAAGGGGGCTAGGGACTGGGTACACTGAAGCTTTCTTT. It is translated as CASSLTRGLGTGYTEAFF. The variable domain in full, with the rest retrieved from reference TRBV14 and TRBJ1-1, is EAGVTQFPSHSVIEKGQTVTLRCDPISGHDNLYWYRRVMGKEIKFLLHFVKESKQDESGMPNNRFLAERTGGTYSTLKVQPAELEDSGVYFCASSLTRGLGTGYTEAFFGQGTRLTVV.

V and J are TRBV5-1 and TRBJ2-2; 7 bases map to TRBD1. CDR1 and CDR2 (germline): SGHRS, YFSETQ. J gave up 1 base and V 4 bases, and 7 bases lay outside the gene matches. The CDR3 consists of 16 residues. The CDR3 DNA sequence: TGCGCCAGCAGCCAACCCGGGACAGAGAACACCGGGGAGCTGTTTTTT. This codes for CASSQPGTENTGELFF.